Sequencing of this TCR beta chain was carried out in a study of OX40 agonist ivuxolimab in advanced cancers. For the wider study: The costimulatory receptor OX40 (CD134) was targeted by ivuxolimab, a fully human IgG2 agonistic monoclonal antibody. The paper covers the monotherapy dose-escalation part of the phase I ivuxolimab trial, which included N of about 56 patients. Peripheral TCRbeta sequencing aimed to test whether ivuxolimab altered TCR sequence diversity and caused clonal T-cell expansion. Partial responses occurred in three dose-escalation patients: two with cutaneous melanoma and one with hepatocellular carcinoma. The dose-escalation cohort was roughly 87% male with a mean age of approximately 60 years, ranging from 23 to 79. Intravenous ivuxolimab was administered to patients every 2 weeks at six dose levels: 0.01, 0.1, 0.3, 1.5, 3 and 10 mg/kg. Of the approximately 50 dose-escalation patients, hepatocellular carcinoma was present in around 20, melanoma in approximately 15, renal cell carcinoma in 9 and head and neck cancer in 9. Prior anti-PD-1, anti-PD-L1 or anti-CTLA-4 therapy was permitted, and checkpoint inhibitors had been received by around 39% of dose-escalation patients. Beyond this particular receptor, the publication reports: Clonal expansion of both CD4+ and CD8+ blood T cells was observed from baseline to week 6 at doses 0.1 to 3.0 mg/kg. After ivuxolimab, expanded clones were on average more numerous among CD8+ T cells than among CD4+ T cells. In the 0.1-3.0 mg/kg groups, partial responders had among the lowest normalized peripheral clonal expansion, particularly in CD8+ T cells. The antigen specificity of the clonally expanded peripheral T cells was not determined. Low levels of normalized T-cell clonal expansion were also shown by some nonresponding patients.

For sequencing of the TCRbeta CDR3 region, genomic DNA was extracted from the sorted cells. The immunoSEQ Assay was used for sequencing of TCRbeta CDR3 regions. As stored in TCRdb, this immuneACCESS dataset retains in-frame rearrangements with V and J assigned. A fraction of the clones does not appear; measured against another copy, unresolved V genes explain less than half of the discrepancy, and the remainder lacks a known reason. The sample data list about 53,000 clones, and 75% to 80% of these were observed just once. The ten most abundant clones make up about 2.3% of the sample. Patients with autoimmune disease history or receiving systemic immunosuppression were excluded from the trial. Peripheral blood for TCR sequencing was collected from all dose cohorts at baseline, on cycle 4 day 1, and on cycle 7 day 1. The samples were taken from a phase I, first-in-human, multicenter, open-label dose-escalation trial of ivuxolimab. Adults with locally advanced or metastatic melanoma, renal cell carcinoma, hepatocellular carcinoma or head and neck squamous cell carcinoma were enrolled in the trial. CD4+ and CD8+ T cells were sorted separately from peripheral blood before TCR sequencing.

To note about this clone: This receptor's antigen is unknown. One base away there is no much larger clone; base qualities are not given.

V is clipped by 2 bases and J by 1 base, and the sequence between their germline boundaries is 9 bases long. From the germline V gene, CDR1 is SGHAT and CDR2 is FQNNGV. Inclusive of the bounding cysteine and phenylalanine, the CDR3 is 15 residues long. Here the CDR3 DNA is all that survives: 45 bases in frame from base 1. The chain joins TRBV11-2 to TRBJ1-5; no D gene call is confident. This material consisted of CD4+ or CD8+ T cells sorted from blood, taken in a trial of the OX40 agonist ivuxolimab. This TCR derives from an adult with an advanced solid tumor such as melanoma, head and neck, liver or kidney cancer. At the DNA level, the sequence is TGTGCCAGCAGCTTACGGACCATCAGCAATCAGCCCCAGCATTTT. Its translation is CASSLRTISNQPQHF.